One sample yielded the 24 T cell receptor beta chains listed below, sequenced in a study of shared clonotypes between healthy human individuals. Sequencing was performed with immunoSEQ multiplex PCR; in TCRdb, only in-frame clones are kept and a portion is missing. The sample lists 2 million to 2.5 million clones, almost 96% occurring once. The sample was naive CD4+ T cells sorted from blood. The subset is: CD45RA+ positively selected. These receptors originate from a man younger than 30 in good health.

Only one count was recorded for this clone. This sequence joins TRBV4-1 and TRBJ2-3; D is undetermined. V lost 6 bases, J lost 0 bases, and 4 bases lay in between. The CDR3 spans 12 residues. Per the germline V gene, CDR1 is MGHRA and CDR2 is YSYEKL. CDR3 DNA sequence: TGCGCCAGCAGAGCTAGCACAGATACGCAGTATTTT. Translating it yields CASRASTDTQYF.

The rearrangement uses TRBV10-2 and TRBJ2-1; 10 bases fit TRBD2. CDR3 size: 14 residues. V gave up 6 bases and J gave up 3 bases; unmatched junction bases: 2. CDR1 and CDR2 from the germline V gene are WSHSY and SAAADI. DNA for the CDR3: TGCGCCAGCAGCAGCGGGGGGGGCTACAATGAGCAGTTCTTC. This sequence encodes CASSSGGGYNEQFF.

The V call is TRBV28, the J call TRBJ2-5; perhaps TRBD2 as D (6 bases). CDR3 length: 15 amino acids. V was clipped by 5 bases and J by 2 bases, with 15 bases between them. Germline CDR1 is MDHEN and CDR2 is SYDVKM. For the CDR3, the DNA is TGTGCCAGCAGTCCAAGGATGGAGGGACAAGAGACCCAGTACTTC. Translation: CASSPRMEGQETQYF.

Of note for this clone: Other nucleotide sequences from this sample produce the same CDR3. The genes are TRBV6-5 and TRBJ1-2, with D possibly matching TRBD1 (5 bases). The CDR3 is 13 residues long. V was trimmed by 5 bases and J by 2 bases, leaving 9 bases between them. The germline V gene has CDR1 MNHEY and CDR2 SVGAGI. CDR3 in amino acids: CASSQGRNYGYTF. The CDR3 DNA follows: TGTGCCAGCAGTCAGGGACGGAACTATGGCTACACCTTC.

CDR3 in amino acids: CASRWDEEKLFF. Here the CDR3 DNA reads TGTGCCAGCAGGTGGGACGAAGAAAAACTGTTTTTT. The genes are TRBV2 and TRBJ1-4; possibly TRBD1 for D (5 bases). The CDR3 sequence is 12 residues long. Deletions cut 6 bases from V and 8 bases from J, with 10 bases between. Germline-derived CDR1 and CDR2 are SNHLY and FYNNEI.

This rearrangement joins TRBV18 to TRBJ1-1; 8 bases match TRBD1. V lost 3 bases, J lost 1 base, and 10 bases stayed unmatched. The CDR3 consists of 17 residues. Germline lookup yields CDR1 KGHSH and CDR2 LQKENI. In DNA form, the CDR3 reads TGTGCCAGCTCACCGACACAGTCGGGGACAGGGAACACTGAAGCTTTCTTT. Its protein product is CASSPTQSGTGNTEAFF.

The chain carries TRBV5-6 and TRBJ2-1; D remains ambiguous. This CDR3 comprises 13 residues. Germline-derived CDR1 and CDR2 are SGHDT and YYEEEE. The V gene lost 6 bases and the J gene lost 4 bases, with 11 bases spanning the gap. CDR3 residues: CASTLFQYNEQFF. CDR3 nucleotides: TGTGCCAGCACCCTTTTCCAGTACAATGAGCAGTTCTTC.

This clone was observed once. At the DNA level, this CDR3 is encoded by other sequences in the same sample as well. The chain uses TRBV11-2 and TRBJ2-7; no firm D call. The germline V gene has CDR1 SGHAT and CDR2 FQNNGV. Trimming cost V 1 base and J 4 bases, with 5 bases left between them. This CDR3 has 12 residues. For the CDR3, the DNA is TGTGCCAGCAGCTTAGCTGGGTACGAGCAGTACTTC. Translated: CASSLAGYEQYF.

This clone came up once. The chain links TRBV2 to TRBJ2-2; the D is unclear. V lost 11 bases, J lost 7 bases, and 11 bases lay in between. The length of the CDR3 is 11 residues. From germline, CDR1 is SNHLY and CDR2 FYNNEI. CDR3 residues: CAAREGGELFF. The CDR3 DNA is TGTGCCGCAAGGGAAGGCGGGGAGCTGTTTTTT.

This CDR3 is CASSYRSPGMGYEQYF. CDR3 nucleotides: TGTGCCAGCAGTTATAGATCCCCGGGCATGGGCTACGAGCAGTACTTC. This chain joins TRBV6-5 and TRBJ2-7, with D uncertain. This CDR3 comprises 16 residues. CDR1 is MNHEY, CDR2 SVGAGI, per germline. The V and J ends lost 3 bases and 3 bases respectively, with 18 bases between them.

V and J are TRBV19 and TRBJ1-5, with no clear D. CDR3 length equals 14 residues. V was clipped by 2 bases and J by 4 bases, with 9 bases between them. Germline V CDR1 and CDR2: LNHDA, SQIVND (reference sequence). CDR3 DNA: TGTGCCAGTAGTATAAGGTCGGGGAATCAGCCCCAGCATTTT. It yields the protein CASSIRSGNQPQHF.

The genes are TRBV28 and TRBJ2-1; TRBD1 matches 12 bases. CDR3 length equals 14 residues. Trimming at V came to 7 bases and at J to 8 bases, leaving 6 bases not matched to a gene. Looked up from germline, CDR1 is MDHEN and CDR2 is SYDVKM. The CDR3, as DNA: TGTGCCAGCACCCTGGGACAGGGGGCCTATGAGCAGTTCTTC. It specifies CASTLGQGAYEQFF.

The chain combines TRBV7-9 with TRBJ1-3; D not certain. V lost 5 bases to trimming and J lost 4 bases, with 9 bases between them. The germline V gene encodes CDR1 SEHNR and CDR2 FQNEAQ (reference sequence). This CDR3 contains 13 residues. CDR3 sequence: CASSHLEGNTIYF. In DNA, the CDR3 is TGTGCCAGCAGCCACCTGGAGGGAAACACCATATATTTT.

The chain has TRBV5-6 and TRBJ2-7; tentative D call: TRBD2 (6 bases). Germline loops: CDR1 SGHDT, CDR2 YYEEEE. Trimming removed 1 base from V and 2 bases from J, with 10 bases in between. The CDR3 is 14 residues long. The CDR3 protein is CASSLTGDAYEQYF. As DNA, the CDR3 is TGTGCCAGCAGCTTGACGGGAGACGCCTACGAGCAGTACTTC.

This chain uses TRBV6-5 with TRBJ2-1; weak D call: TRBD2 (5 bases). Trimming removed 6 bases at V and 0 bases at J, with 12 bases between. Germline assignment: CDR1 MNHEY and CDR2 SVGAGI. This CDR3 has 15 amino acids. The CDR3 here is CASSQDLDSYNEQFF. CDR3 coding DNA: TGTGCCAGCAGCCAGGACTTGGACTCCTACAATGAGCAGTTCTTC.

The chain carries TRBV4-3 and TRBJ1-5; no reliable D call. The CDR3 has 14 amino acids. Trimming pared 0 bases from V and 4 bases from J, leaving 7 bases between. The V gene's germline CDR1 is LGHNA and CDR2 YSLEER. CDR3 coding DNA: TGCGCCAGCAGCCAAGACGGGCGGAATCAGCCCCAGCATTTT. Amino acids: CASSQDGRNQPQHF.

This clone was picked up a small number of times. This chain links TRBV5-1 with TRBJ2-5, with D perhaps matching TRBD1 (7 bases). V gave up 4 bases and J gave up 5 bases, with 15 bases separating them. The CDR3 is made up of 14 amino acids. Germline CDR1 SGHRS, CDR2 YFSETQ. The CDR3 coding sequence is TGCGCCAGCAGCGAACCGACAGGGAGGGAGACCCAGTACTTC. It translates to CASSEPTGRETQYF.

The chain has TRBV5-1 and TRBJ1-6; 9 bases align to TRBD1. The CDR3 covers 17 residues. Germline V CDR1 and CDR2: SGHRS, YFSETQ. The trim removed 3 bases at V and 0 bases at J, leaving 4 bases unmatched. CDR3 sequence: CASSSGTGNSYNSPLHF. DNA of the CDR3: TGCGCCAGCAGCTCCGGGACAGGGAACTCCTATAATTCACCCCTCCACTTT.

The chain couples TRBV5-1 to TRBJ2-6; D uncertain. The CDR3 contains 15 residues. Per the germline V gene, CDR1 is SGHRS and CDR2 is YFSETQ. The V gene lost 0 bases and the J gene lost 0 bases, with 4 bases spanning the gap. CDR3 in amino acids: CASSLEDSGANVLTF. The CDR3 bases are TGCGCCAGCAGCTTGGAGGACTCTGGGGCCAACGTCCTGACTTTC.

CDR3 DNA: TGTGCCAGCAGCTACACTTTGACTAGCGGGAGTCAGAATACGCAGTATTTT. Its translation: CASSYTLTSGSQNTQYF. The chain carries TRBV7-9 and TRBJ2-3, with 12 bases fitting TRBD2. V shed 4 bases and J 7 bases; nucleotides not matched to a gene: 12. This CDR3 comprises 17 residues. CDR1 and CDR2 (germline): SEHNR, FQNEAQ (reference sequence). The full variable domain, in which reference TRBV7-9 and TRBJ2-3 provide the parts outside the CDR3, is DTGVSQNPRHKITKRGQNVTFRCDPISEHNRLYWYRQTLGQGPEFLTYFQNEAQLEKSRLLSDRFSAERPKGSFSTLEIQRTEQGDSAMYLCASSYTLTSGSQNTQYFGPGTRLTVL.

This chain uses TRBV6-1 with TRBJ2-7, with D hard to call. This CDR3 has 15 residues. With 6 bases removed from V and 4 bases from J, the gap between germline ends came to 19 bases. Germline values: CDR1 MNHNS, CDR2 SASEGT. In DNA, the CDR3 is TGTGCCAGCAGCCGAACTGAAACCAGCTCTTACGAGCAGTACTTC. Translating gives CASSRTETSSYEQYF.

The V and J genes are TRBV4-3 and TRBJ2-4; 8 bases match TRBD2. Germline assignment: CDR1 LGHNA and CDR2 YSLEER. Losses at the gene ends were 0 bases for V and 9 bases for J; bases not matched to a gene: 7. The CDR3 is made up of 15 amino acids. CDR3 region: CASSQEGTSIAIQYF. As DNA, the CDR3 is TGCGCCAGCAGCCAAGAGGGGACTAGTATCGCCATTCAGTACTTC.

The chain joins TRBV28 to TRBJ1-2; weak D call: TRBD1 (5 bases). This CDR3 has 15 residues. CDR1 and CDR2 from the germline V gene are MDHEN and SYDVKM. The V and J ends lost 3 bases and 8 bases respectively, with 19 bases between them. The CDR3 here is CASSFGFFREGGYTF. In DNA form, the CDR3 reads TGTGCCAGCAGTTTCGGGTTCTTCAGGGAGGGGGGCTACACCTTC.

This sequence joins TRBV5-1 and TRBJ2-3; TRBD2 matches 8 bases. The V gene end was trimmed by 4 bases and the J gene end by 3 bases; junction bases not matched to a gene: 7. The length of the CDR3 is 15 residues. Germline-derived CDR1 and CDR2 are SGHRS and YFSETQ. CDR3 in DNA: TGCGCCAGCAGCGCCGCGGGGGGCTGGACAGATACGCAGTATTTT. Translated, it gives CASSAAGGWTDTQYF.